A single sample is the source of the 3 T cell receptor beta chains below, sequenced in a study of cytomegalovirus exposure and HLA in healthy donors. The PCR was carried out with 60 Vbeta primers and 13 Jbeta primers. Sequencing was performed with immunoSEQ multiplex PCR; in TCRdb, only in-frame clones are kept and a portion is missing. Counted here are about 130,000 clones, around 70% occurring once; the ten biggest clones make up around 6.6%. Sequencing was done on a sample of PBMCs. These receptors came from a man aged 40-55 years in good health and CMV-seropositive.

The J gene is TRBJ2-1, the V gene TRBV19; perhaps TRBD2 as D (5 bases). This CDR3 has 16 residues. Germline V gives CDR1 LNHDA, CDR2 SQIVND (reference sequence). The V end was cut by 4 bases, the J end by 2 bases, with 15 bases between. CDR3 sequence (DNA): TGTGCCAGTAGTAGCCAGACTACCACCCCCTACAATGAGCAGTTCTTC. Its protein is CASSSQTTTPYNEQFF.

This chain connects TRBV5-4 to TRBJ2-3; 12 positions agree with TRBD2. CDR3 length: 16 amino acids. The germline CDR1 and CDR2 sequences are SGHNT and YYREEE (reference sequence). V gave up 4 bases and J gave up 5 bases; unmatched junction bases: 8. This CDR3 reads CASSPSGGADGDTQYF. As DNA, the CDR3 is TGTGCCAGCAGCCCTAGCGGGGGGGCCGACGGAGATACGCAGTATTTT.

This clone came up a few times. The chain uses TRBV18 and TRBJ1-1; D possibly corresponds to TRBD1 (6 bases). Trimming removed 5 bases from V and 3 bases from J, with 13 bases in between. Germline CDR1 is KGHSH and CDR2 is LQKENI. There are 14 residues in the CDR3. The CDR3 sequence is CASSAIQGDTEAFF. The CDR3 DNA sequence: TGTGCCAGCTCAGCAATACAGGGAGACACTGAAGCTTTCTTT.